The entry below gives a single T cell receptor (beta chain) sequence along with its context. This entry comes from a study of blood T cell repertoires in COVID-19. The wider study: Acute and convalescent COVID-19 specimens originated in the United States, Italy and Spain. T cells, B-cell-depleted T cells, or PBMCs provided the cDNA or gDNA that served as material.

Original processing notes: Researchers report that nucleated cell counts were estimated from reference gene primer amplification. Generated by immunoSEQ multiplex PCR, the TCRdb table keeps only in-frame clones and is missing some. That table gives V, J and clone size, and the DNA gave D and trimming. The repertoire holds some 120,000 clones, with about 89% as singletons. Sequenced sample: peripheral blood. This sequence originates from a woman in her sixties with acute or convalescent COVID-19.

For the CDR3, the DNA is TGTGCCAGCTCACCCGGACTAGCGGGAGGGCTGAGCACAGATACGCAGTATTTT. It yields the protein CASSPGLAGGLSTDTQYF. The chain joins TRBV18 to TRBJ2-3, with 15 positions matching TRBD2. The trim removed 3 bases at V and 0 bases at J, leaving 4 bases unmatched. Germline CDR1 and CDR2: KGHSH and LQKENI. The CDR3 sequence is 18 residues long.